This TCR beta chain was recovered during a study of shared clonotypes between healthy human individuals. Donors, without exception, were Caucasian adults residing in Nashville, Tennessee. Sorted subsets were amplified in replicate PCRs using 200 ng DNA, roughly 30,000 T cell genomes. Libraries were prepared by immunoSEQ multiplex PCR; TCRdb keeps only in-frame clonotypes and omits some of them. The data contain 950,000 to 1,100,000 clones, around 78% of them seen just once; the ten biggest clones take up roughly 0.65%. Regarding this clone: Antigen unknown.

The junction had 10 bases not matched to a gene; V was cut back by 5 bases and J by 3 bases. Germline lookup yields CDR1 SGHTA and CDR2 FQGNSA. This CDR3 is built from 15 residues. Study findings and constraints: It was observed that approximately 5% of naive CD4 clonotypes were shared across several donors. Estimated richness was generally greater in naive than memory subsets.

The source is a man between 18 and 35 years old in good health. Some clones in this sample may be carry-over from other donors' samples. Sequencing was done on a sample of memory CD4+ T cells from PBMCs. Subset: CD45RA-negative fraction. J is TRBJ2-7 and V is TRBV7-2; TRBD2 matches 7 bases. For the CDR3, the DNA is TGTGCCAGCAGCGATAGCTGGGACTACTACTACGAGCAGTACTTC. Translating gives CASSDSWDYYYEQYF.